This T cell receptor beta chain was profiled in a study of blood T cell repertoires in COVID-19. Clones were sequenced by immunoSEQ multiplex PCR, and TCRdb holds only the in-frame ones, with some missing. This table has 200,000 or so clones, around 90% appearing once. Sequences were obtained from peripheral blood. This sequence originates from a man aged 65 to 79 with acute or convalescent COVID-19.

Here the CDR3 DNA reads TGTGCCAGCAGCCCCAGGCAGGGTCTCTATGGCTACACCTTC. It translates to CASSPRQGLYGYTF. The V and J genes are TRBV11-2 and TRBJ1-2; maybe TRBD1 (5 bases). The V end lost 5 bases, the J end lost 4 bases, and 14 bases lay between the germline ends. From germline, CDR1 is SGHAT and CDR2 FQNNGV. The CDR3 covers 14 residues.